Each of the 2 T cell receptor beta chains below was sequenced from the same sample in a study of human T cells and chemical hapten exposure. TCRdb used MiXCR to reprocess the RACE reads, holding one entry per CDR3 protein. The sample holds around 260,000 distinct CDR3 sequences, 7% to 10% seen once. The time point denotes: pre-sensitization, week 0. The sample's treatment: therapeutic diphenylcyclopropenone sensitization with weekly scalp DPC. The source was whole blood, collected in connection with sensitization to the hapten diphenylcyclopropenone (DPC). The receptors shown here come from a woman between 35 and 50 years old with alopecia areata. Some clones in this sample may be carry-over from other donors' samples.

This clonotype has a single count. V usage is TRBV7-9 and J usage is TRBJ2-3; TRBD2 is a possible D gene (6 bases). V shed 7 bases and J shed 7 bases, with 18 bases lying between them. This CDR3 is 14 amino acids long. CDR1 is SEHNR and CDR2 is FQNEAQ in the germline V gene (reference sequence). As DNA, the CDR3 is TGTGCCAGCATCACTAGTGGGACTTACAATACGCAGTATTTT. Its translation: CASITSGTYNTQYF.

In its sample, this clonotype was seen a few times. DNA of the CDR3: TGTGCCAGCAGTGAACTTGTGACAGGGGGCACTGAAGCTTTCTTT. Its translation is CASSELVTGGTEAFF. The chain joins TRBV2 to TRBJ1-1; 9 bases are shared with TRBD1. Germline lookup yields CDR1 SNHLY and CDR2 FYNNEI. Germline trimming cut 2 bases from V and 4 bases from J; bases unmatched to any gene: 5. This CDR3 has 15 amino acids.